This TCR beta chain was recovered during a study of long-term antiretroviral therapy in people with HIV. Trimming pared 5 bases from V and 9 bases from J, leaving 16 bases between. This CDR3 contains 13 residues. Looked up from germline, CDR1 is MNHEY and CDR2 is SVGAGI. Samples were assayed with immunoSEQ v3.0 at survey level. Samples were sequenced targeting roughly 35,000-55,000 T-cell genomes each. Produced via immunoSEQ multiplex PCR; TCRdb's table is partial and in-frame only. The profile shows tens of thousands of clones, less than 80% of them singletons. The starting material was unsorted PBMCs, obtained 1.1 years before starting antiretroviral therapy. This TCR was recovered from a woman in her thirties or forties with HIV. This chain connects TRBV6-5 to TRBJ1-1; D not resolved. The CDR3 is CASSPGKAGQAFF. The CDR3 nucleotides read TGTGCCAGCAGTCCCGGGAAGGCGGGCCAAGCTTTCTTT.